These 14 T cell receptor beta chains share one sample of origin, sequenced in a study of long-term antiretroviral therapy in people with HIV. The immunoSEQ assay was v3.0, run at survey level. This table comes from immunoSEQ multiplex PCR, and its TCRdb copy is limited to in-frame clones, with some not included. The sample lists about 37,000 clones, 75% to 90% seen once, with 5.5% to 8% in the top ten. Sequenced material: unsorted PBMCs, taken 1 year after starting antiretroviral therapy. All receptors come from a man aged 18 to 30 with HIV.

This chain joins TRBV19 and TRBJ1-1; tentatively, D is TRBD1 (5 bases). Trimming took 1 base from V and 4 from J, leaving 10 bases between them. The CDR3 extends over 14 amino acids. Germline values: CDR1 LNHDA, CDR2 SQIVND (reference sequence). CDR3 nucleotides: TGTGCCAGTAGTATAGCTAGAGGGACCACTGAAGCTTTCTTT. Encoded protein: CASSIARGTTEAFF.

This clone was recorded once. The CDR3, as DNA: TGTGCCAGTACAGACAGGGCCCGTCGCACAGATACGCAGTATTTT. Translating gives CASTDRARRTDTQYF. The chain has TRBV19 and TRBJ2-3; 7 nucleotides agree with TRBD1. CDR1 and CDR2 from the germline V gene are LNHDA and SQIVND (reference sequence). The CDR3 extends over 15 amino acids. J gave up 1 base and V 7 bases, and 8 bases lay outside the gene matches.

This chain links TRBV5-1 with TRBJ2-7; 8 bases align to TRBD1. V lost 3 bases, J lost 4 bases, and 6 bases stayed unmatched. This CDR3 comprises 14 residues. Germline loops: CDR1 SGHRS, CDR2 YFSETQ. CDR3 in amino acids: CASSSGQGAYEQYF. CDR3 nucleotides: TGCGCCAGCAGCTCCGGGCAGGGGGCTTACGAGCAGTACTTC.

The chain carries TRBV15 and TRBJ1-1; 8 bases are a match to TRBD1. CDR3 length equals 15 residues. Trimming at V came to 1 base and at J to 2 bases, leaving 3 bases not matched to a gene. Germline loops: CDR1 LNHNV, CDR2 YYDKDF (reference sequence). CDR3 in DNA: TGTGCCACCAGCAGAGGTCCAGGGGGCAACACTGAAGCTTTCTTT. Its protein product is CATSRGPGGNTEAFF.

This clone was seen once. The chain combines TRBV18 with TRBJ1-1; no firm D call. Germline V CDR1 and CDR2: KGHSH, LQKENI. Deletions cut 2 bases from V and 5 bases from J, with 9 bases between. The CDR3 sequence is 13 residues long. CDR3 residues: CASSPSRGTEAFF. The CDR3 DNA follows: TGTGCCAGCTCACCAAGTCGAGGGACTGAAGCTTTCTTT. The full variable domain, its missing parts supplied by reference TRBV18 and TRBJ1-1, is NAGVMQNPRHLVRRRGQEARLRCSPMKGHSHVYWYRQLPEEGLKFMVYLQKENIIDESGMPKERFSAEFPKEGPSILRIQQVVRGDSAAYFCASSPSRGTEAFFGQGTRLTVV.

CDR3: CASSLGATLNTEAFF. The DNA of the CDR3 is TGTGCCAGCAGCTTGGGGGCCACCTTGAACACTGAAGCTTTCTTT. The rearrangement uses TRBV5-6 and TRBJ1-1; D call uncertain. The V and J ends lost 0 bases and 0 bases respectively, with 9 bases between them. Germline-derived CDR1 and CDR2 are SGHDT and YYEEEE. The CDR3 contains 15 residues.

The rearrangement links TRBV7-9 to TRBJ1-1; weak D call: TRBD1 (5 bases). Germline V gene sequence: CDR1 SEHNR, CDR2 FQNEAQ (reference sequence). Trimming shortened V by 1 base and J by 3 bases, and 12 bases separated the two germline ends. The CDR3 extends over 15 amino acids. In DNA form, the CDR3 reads TGTGCCAGCAGCTTAGGGCGGGGCGGGGACACTGAAGCTTTCTTT. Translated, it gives CASSLGRGGDTEAFF.

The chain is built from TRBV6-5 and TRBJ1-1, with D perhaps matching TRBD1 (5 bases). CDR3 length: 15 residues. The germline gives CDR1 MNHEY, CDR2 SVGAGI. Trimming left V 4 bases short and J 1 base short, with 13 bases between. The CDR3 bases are TGTGCCAGCAGTTTCTCAGACAGACAGAACACTGAAGCTTTCTTT. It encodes CASSFSDRQNTEAFF.

DNA of the CDR3: TGTGCCAGCAGCCCGGACAGGGTTGGTTACACTGAAGCTTTCTTT. Its translation is CASSPDRVGYTEAFF. The V call is TRBV7-9, the J call TRBJ1-1; 8 bases agree with TRBD1. With V trimmed by 5 bases and J by 3 bases, 8 bases remained unmatched. The length of the CDR3 is 15 residues. Germline V gene lookup returns CDR1 SEHNR and CDR2 FQNEAQ (reference sequence).

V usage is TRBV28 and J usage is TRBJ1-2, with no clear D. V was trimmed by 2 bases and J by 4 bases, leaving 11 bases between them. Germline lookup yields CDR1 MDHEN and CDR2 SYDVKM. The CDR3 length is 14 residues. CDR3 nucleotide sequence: TGTGCCAGCAGTTTAGGTTTGGGCGTCTATGGCTACACCTTC. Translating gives CASSLGLGVYGYTF.

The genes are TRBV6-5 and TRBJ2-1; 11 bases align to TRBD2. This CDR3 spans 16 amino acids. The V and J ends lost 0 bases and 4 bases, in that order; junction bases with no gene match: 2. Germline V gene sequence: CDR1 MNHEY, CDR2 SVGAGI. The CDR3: CASSYSPSGRYNEQFF. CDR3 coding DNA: TGTGCCAGCAGTTACTCCCCTAGCGGGAGGTACAATGAGCAGTTCTTC.

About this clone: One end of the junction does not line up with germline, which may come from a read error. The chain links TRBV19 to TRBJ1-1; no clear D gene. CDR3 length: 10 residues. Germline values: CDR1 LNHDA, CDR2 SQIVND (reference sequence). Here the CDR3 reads CASSGPDRDF. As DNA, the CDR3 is TGTGCCAGTAGTGGCCCGGATCGCGACTTT.

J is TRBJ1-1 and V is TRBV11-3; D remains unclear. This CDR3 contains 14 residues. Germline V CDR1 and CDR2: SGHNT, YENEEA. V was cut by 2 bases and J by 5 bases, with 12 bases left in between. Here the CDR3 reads CASSLTGQETEAFF. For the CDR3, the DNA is TGTGCCAGCAGCTTAACCGGGCAGGAGACTGAAGCTTTCTTT.

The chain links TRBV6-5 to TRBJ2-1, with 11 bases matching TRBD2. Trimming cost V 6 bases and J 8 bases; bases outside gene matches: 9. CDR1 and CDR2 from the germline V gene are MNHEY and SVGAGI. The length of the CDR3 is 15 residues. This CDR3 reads CASSETSGRGHEQFF. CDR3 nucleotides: TGTGCCAGCAGCGAAACTAGCGGGAGAGGTCATGAGCAGTTCTTC.